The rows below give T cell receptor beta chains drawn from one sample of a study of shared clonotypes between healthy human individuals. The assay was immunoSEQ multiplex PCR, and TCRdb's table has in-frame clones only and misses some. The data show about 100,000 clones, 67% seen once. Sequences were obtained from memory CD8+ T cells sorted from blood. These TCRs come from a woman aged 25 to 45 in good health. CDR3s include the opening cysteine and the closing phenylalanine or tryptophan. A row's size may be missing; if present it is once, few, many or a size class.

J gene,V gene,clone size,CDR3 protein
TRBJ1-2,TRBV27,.,CASSPGQGKSGYTF
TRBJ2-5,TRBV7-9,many,CASSPEPVGTQYF
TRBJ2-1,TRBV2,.,CASTQLTSYNEQFF
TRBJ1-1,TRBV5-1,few,CASSLTGIGAMNTEAFF
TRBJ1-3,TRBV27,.,CASSLRRGSGNTIYF
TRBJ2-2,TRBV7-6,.,CASSKADTGTGELFF
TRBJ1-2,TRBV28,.,CASSPLKGGISYGYTF
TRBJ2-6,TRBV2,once,CASSEFGSGANVLTF
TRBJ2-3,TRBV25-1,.,CASSEWGLRGPGDTQYF
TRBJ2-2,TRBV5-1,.,CASSLASGRTGELFF
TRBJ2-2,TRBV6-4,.,CASSDSFRNRDTGELFF
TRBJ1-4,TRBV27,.,CASRLSDGNTKEKLFF
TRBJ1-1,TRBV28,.,CASSFEVSFNTEAFF
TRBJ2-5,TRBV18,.,CASSPATSGQETQYF
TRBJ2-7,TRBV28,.,CASSLFGTSYEQYF
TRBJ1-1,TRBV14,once,CASSPSNARKAFF
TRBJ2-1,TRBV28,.,CASSQNIRDRALFLSYNEQFF
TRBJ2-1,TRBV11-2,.,CASSALAGGSYNEQFF
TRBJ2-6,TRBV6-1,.,CASKAGDSGANVLTF
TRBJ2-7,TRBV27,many,CASSSIASVFYEQYF
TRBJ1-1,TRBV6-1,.,CASSESPSGSHTEAFF
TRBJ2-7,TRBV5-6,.,CASSLDRYEQYF